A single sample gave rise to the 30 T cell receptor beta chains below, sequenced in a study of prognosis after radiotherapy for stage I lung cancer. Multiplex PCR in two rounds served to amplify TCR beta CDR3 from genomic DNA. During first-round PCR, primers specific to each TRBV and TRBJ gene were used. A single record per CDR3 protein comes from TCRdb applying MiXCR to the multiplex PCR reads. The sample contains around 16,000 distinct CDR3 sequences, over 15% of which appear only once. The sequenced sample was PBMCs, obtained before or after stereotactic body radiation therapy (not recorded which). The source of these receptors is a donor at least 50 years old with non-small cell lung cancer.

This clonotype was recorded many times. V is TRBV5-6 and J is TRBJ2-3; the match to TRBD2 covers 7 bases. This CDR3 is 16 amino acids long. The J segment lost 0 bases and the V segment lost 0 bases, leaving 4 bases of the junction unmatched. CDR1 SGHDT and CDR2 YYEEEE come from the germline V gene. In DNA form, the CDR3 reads TGTGCCAGCAGCTTGGCCGGAGCGGGGAGCACAGATACGCAGTATTTT. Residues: CASSLAGAGSTDTQYF.

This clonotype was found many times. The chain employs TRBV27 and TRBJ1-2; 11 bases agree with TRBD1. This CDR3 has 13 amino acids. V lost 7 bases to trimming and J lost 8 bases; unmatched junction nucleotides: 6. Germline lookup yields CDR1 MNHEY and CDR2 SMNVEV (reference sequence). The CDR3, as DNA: TGTGCCAGCATGCCGGGACAGGGGGTAGGCTACACCTTC. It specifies CASMPGQGVGYTF.

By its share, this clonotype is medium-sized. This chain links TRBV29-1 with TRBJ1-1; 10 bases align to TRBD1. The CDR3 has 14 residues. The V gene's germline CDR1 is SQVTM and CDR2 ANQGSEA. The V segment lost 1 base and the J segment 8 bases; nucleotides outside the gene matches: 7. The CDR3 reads CSVEGVWDRGEAFF. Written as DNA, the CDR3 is TGCAGCGTTGAAGGGGTGTGGGACAGGGGAGAAGCTTTCTTT.

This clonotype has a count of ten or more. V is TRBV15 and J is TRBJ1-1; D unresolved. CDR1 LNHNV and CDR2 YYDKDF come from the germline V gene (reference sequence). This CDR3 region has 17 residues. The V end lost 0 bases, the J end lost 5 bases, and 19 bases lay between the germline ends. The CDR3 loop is CATSREDISASGTEAFF. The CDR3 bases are TGTGCCACCAGCAGAGAAGATATAAGTGCAAGCGGTACTGAAGCTTTCTTT.

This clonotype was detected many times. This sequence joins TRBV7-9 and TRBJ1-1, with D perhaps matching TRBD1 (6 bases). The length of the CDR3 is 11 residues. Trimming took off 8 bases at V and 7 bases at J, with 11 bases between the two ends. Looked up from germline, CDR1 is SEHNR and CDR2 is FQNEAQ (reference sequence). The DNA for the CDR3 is TGTGCCAGCGGTAGGACAGTTGAAGCTTTCTTT. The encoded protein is CASGRTVEAFF.

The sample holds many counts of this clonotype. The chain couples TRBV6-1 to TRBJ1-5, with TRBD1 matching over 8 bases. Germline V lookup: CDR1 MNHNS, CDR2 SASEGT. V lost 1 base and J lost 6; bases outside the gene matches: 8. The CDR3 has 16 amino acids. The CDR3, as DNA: TGTGCCAGCAGTGAAGTTTGGACAGGGAGAAGTCAGCCCCAGCATTTT. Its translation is CASSEVWTGRSQPQHF.

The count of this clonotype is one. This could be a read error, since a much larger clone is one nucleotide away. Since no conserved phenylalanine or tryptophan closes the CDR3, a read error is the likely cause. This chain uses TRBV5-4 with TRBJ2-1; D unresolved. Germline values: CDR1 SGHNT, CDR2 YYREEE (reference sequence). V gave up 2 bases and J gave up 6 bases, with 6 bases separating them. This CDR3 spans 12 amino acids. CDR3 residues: CASSFPLNEQFL. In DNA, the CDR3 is TGTGCCAGCAGCTTCCCCCTCAATGAGCAGTTCCTC.

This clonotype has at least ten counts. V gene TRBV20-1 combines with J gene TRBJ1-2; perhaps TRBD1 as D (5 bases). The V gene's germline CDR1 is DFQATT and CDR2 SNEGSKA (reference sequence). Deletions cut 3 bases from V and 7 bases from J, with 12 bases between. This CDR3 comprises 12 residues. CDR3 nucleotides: TGCAGTGCTAGTGACAGACCTGGTGGCTACACCTTC. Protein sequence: CSASDRPGGYTF.

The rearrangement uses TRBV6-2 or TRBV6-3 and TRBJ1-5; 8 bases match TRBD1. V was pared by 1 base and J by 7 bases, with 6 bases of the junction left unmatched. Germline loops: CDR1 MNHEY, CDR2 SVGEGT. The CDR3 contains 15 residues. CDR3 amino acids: CASSYFGQGPQPQHF. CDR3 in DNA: TGTGCCAGCAGTTACTTCGGACAGGGCCCCCAGCCCCAGCATTTT.

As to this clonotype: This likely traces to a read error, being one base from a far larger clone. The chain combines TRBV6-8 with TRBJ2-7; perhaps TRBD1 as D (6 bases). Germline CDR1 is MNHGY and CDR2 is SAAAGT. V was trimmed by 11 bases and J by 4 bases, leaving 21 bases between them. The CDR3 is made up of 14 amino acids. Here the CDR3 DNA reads TGTGCCTGCACTACCGGGACAACGATTTACGAGCAGTACTTC. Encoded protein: CACTTGTTIYEQYF.

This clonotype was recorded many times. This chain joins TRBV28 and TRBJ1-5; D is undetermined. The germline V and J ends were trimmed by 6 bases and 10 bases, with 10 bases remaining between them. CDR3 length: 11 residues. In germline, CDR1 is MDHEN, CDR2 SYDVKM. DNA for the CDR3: TGTGCCAGCAGCAGCACTCGTCCCCAGCATTTT. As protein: CASSSTRPQHF.

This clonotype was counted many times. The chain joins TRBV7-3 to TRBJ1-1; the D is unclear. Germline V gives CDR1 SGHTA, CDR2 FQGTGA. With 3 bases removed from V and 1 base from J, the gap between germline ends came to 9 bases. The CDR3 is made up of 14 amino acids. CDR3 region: CASSFPGENTEAFF. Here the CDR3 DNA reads TGTGCCAGCAGCTTTCCTGGGGAGAACACTGAAGCTTTCTTT.

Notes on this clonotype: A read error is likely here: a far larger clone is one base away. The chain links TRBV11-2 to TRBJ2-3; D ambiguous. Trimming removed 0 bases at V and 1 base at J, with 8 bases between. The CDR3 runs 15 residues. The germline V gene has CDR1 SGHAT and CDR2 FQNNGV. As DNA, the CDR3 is TGTGCCAGCAGCTTAGACGGACGTGGCACAGATACGCAGTATTTT. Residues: CASSLDGRGTDTQYF.

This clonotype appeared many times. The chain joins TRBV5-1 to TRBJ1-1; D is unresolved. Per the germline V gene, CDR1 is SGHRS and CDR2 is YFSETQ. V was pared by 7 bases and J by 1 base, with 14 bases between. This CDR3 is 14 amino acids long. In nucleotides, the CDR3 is TGCGCCAGCTCGTTCTGGACTGGGAACACTGAAGCTTTCTTT. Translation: CASSFWTGNTEAFF.

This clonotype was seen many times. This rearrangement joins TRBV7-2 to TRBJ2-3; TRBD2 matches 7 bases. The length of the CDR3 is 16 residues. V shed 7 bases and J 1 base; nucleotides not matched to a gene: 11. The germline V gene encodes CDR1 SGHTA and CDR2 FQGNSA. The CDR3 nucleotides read TGTGCCAGCACCTCCCTAGCGGTTGCTGGCACAGATACGCAGTATTTT. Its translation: CASTSLAVAGTDTQYF. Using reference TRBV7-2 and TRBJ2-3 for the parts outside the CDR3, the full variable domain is GAGVSQSPSNKVTEKGKDVELRCDPISGHTALYWYRQSLGQGLEFLIYFQGNSAPDKSGLPSDRFSAERTGGSVSTLTIQRTQQEDSAVYLCASTSLAVAGTDTQYFGPGTRLTVL.

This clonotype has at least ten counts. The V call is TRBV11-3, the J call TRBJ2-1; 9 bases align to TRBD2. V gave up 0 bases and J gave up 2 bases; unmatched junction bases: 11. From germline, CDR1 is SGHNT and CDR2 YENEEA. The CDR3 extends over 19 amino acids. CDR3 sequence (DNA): TGTGCCAGCAGCTTAGACCTTGGGTTGGCGGGAGGGCCCTACAATGAGCAGTTCTTC. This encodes CASSLDLGLAGGPYNEQFF.

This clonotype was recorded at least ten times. The CDR3 region is CSARRGNGGETQYF. In nucleotides, the CDR3 is TGCAGTGCTAGGCGGGGTAACGGGGGCGAGACCCAGTACTTC. This chain joins TRBV20-1 and TRBJ2-5; D might be TRBD1 or TRBD2, each matching 6 bases. Per germline, CDR1 DFQATT and CDR2 SNEGSKA (reference sequence). Trimming took off 3 bases at V and 5 bases at J, with 16 bases between the two ends. This CDR3 region has 14 residues.

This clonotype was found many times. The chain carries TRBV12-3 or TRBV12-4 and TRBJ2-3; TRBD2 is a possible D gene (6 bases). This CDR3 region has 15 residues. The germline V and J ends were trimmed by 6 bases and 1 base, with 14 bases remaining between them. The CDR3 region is CASREEGMGTDTQYF. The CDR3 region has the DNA TGTGCCAGCAGGGAGGAGGGAATGGGCACAGATACGCAGTATTTT.

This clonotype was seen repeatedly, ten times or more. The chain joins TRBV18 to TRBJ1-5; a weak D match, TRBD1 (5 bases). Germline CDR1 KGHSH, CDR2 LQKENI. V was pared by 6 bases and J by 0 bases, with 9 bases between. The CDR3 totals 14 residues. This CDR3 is CASSRDYSNQPQHF. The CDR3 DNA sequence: TGTGCCAGCTCCCGGGACTATAGCAATCAGCCCCAGCATTTT.

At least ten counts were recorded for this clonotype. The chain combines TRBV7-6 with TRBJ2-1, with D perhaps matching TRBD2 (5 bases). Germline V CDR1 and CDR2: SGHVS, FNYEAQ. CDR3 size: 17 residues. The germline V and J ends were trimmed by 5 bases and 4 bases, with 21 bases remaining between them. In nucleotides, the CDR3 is TGTGCCAGCAGCCTTGAGGTCGGGAACAACCCGTACAATGAGCAGTTCTTC. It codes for CASSLEVGNNPYNEQFF.

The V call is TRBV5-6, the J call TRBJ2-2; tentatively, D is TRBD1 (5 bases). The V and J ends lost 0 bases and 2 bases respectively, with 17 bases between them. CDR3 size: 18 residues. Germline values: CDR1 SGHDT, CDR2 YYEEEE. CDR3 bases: TGTGCCAGCAGCTTGGTAGAAACCTCCCAGGGCAACACCGGGGAGCTGTTTTTT. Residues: CASSLVETSQGNTGELFF.

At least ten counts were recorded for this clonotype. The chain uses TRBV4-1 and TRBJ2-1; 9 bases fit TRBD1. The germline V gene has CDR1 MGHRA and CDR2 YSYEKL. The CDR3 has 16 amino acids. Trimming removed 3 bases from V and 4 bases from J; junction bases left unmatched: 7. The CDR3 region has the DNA TGCGCCAGCAGCCAGGAGGACAGGGGTGGGTACAATGAGCAGTTCTTC. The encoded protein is CASSQEDRGGYNEQFF.

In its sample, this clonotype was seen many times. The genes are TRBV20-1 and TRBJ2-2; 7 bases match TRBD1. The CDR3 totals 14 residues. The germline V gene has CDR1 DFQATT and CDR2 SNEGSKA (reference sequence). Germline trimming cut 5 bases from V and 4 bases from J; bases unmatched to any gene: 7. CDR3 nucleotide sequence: TGCAGTGCTGTGCAGGGGGTGGGCACCGGGGAGCTGTTTTTT. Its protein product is CSAVQGVGTGELFF.

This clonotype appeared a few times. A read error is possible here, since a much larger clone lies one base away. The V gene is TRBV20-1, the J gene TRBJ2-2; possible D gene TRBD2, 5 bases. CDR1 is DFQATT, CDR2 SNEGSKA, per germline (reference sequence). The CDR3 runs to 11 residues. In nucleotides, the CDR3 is TGCAGGGGCCCAGCTGCTGGGGAGCTGCTTTTT. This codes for CRGPAAGELLF.

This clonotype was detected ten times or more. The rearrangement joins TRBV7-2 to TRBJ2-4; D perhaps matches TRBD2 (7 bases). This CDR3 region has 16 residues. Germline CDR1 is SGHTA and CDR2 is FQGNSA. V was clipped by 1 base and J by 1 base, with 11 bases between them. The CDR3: CASSLEGGLAKNIQYF. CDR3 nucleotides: TGTGCCAGCAGCTTAGAGGGGGGGCTGGCCAAAAACATTCAGTACTTC. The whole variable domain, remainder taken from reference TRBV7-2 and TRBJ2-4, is GAGVSQSPSNKVTEKGKDVELRCDPISGHTALYWYRQSLGQGLEFLIYFQGNSAPDKSGLPSDRFSAERTGGSVSTLTIQRTQQEDSAVYLCASSLEGGLAKNIQYFGAGTRLSVL.

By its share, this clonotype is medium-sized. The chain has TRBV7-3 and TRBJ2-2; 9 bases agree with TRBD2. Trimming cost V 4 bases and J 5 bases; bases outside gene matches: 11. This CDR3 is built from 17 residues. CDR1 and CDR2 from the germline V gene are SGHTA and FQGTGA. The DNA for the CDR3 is TGTGCCAGCAGCTCTTCGGGGGCGGGAGGGCCGACCGGGGAGCTGTTTTTT. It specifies CASSSSGAGGPTGELFF. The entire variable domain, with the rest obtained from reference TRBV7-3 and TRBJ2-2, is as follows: GAGVSQTPSNKVTEKGKYVELRCDPISGHTALYWYRQSLGQGPEFLIYFQGTGAADDSGLPNDRFFAVRPEGSVSTLKIQRTERGDSAVYLCASSSSGAGGPTGELFFGEGSRLTVL.

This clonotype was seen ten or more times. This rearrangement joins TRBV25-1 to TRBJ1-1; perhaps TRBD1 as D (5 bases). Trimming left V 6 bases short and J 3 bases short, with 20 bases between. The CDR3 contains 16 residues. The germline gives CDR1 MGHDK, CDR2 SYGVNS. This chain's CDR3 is CASSKDWRGCDTEAFF. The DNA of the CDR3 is TGTGCCAGCAGCAAAGATTGGAGGGGCTGTGACACTGAAGCTTTCTTT.

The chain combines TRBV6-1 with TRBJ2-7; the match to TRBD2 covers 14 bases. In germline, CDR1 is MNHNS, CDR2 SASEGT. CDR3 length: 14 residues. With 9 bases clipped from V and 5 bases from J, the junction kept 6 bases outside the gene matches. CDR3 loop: CASLLGLAGDEQYF. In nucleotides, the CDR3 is TGTGCCAGTCTCCTGGGACTAGCGGGAGACGAGCAGTACTTC.

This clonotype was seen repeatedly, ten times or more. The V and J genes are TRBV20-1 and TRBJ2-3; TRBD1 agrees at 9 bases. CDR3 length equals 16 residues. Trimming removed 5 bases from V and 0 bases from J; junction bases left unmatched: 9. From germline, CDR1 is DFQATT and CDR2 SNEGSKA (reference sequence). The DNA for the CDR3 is TGCAGTGCTCGTCCCGGGACAGGGACTAGCACAGATACGCAGTATTTT. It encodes CSARPGTGTSTDTQYF.

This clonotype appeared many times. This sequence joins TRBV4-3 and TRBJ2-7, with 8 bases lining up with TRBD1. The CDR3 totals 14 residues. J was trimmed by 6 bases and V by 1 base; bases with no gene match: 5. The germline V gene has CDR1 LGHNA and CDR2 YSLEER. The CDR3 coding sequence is TGCGCCAGCAGCCAAGGACAGGGGCGAGGCGAGCAGTACTTC. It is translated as CASSQGQGRGEQYF.